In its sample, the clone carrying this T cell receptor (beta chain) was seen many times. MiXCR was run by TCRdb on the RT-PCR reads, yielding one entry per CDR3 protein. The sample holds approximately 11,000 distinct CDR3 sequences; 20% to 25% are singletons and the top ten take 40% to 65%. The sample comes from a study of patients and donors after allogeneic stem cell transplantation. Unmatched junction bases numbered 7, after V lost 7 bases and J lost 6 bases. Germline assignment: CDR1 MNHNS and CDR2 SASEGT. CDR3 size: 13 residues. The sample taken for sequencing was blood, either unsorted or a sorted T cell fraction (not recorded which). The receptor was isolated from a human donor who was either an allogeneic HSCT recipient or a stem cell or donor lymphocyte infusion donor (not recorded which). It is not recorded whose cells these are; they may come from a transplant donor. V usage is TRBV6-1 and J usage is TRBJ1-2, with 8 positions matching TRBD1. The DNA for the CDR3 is TGTGCCAGCAATAGACAGGGGTATGATGGCTACACCTTC. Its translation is CASNRQGYDGYTF.